This T cell receptor beta chain was recorded in a study of T cell changes during pregnancy in multiple sclerosis. The protocol was immunoSEQ multiplex PCR, while the TCRdb copy is restricted to in-frame clones and leaves out a portion. The sample has 35,000 to 50,000 clones; 88% are singletons. Trimming removed 0 bases at V and 7 bases at J, with 18 bases between. Germline-derived CDR1 and CDR2 are SGHRS and YFSETQ. CDR3 length: 16 residues. V and J are TRBV5-1 and TRBJ2-3, with D perhaps TRBD2 (6 bases). Sequencing was performed on CD4+ T cells from peripheral blood mononuclear cells, taken in the second trimester of pregnancy. The source is a female donor with multiple sclerosis, enrolled in a pregnancy study. The CDR3 region is CASSLGGGPIGNTQYF. CDR3 nucleotides: TGCGCCAGCAGCTTGGGCGGAGGGCCTATTGGGAATACGCAGTATTTT. Combining the CDR3 with reference TRBV5-1 and TRBJ2-3 gives the whole variable domain KAGVTQTPRYLIKTRGQQVTLSCSPISGHRSVSWYQQTPGQGLQFLFEYFSETQRNKGNFPGRFSGRQFSNSRSEMNVSTLELGDSALYLCASSLGGGPIGNTQYFGPGTRLTVL.